This T cell receptor beta chain was captured by sequencing in a study of long-term antiretroviral therapy in people with HIV (dated by TCRdb to 2022 to 2024). For the study in its entirety: The earliest samples were collected approximately a decade before the 2015 WHO recommendation for immediate ART, a period when ART was typically delayed until CD4 counts fell. About 40% of the 30 participants with HIV were female. Test extractions of a monoclonal T-cell line alongside some 36 polyclonal samples showed no cross-contamination during QIAcube processing. A total of over 150 cryopreserved PBMC samples came from 25 to 35 adults with confirmed HIV infection and were collected serially over a mean of about six years (range 1-12). Whether ART initiation and durable HIV suppression were associated with changes in peripheral blood TRB repertoire composition and diversity was tested in a retrospective serial study.

Study-level results and caveats: The samples span the years 2004 to 2017, and the ART regimens used at that time may not be as effective as current regimens. Inferences about post-ART repertoire changes were limited because no data were available on ART adherence, viral resistance or therapy changes. Because pre-ART samples had limited cell numbers, unsorted PBMC were profiled rather than sorted CD4+ and CD8+ T cells. The repertoire was dominated across all time points by expanded TRB clones identified before ART initiation, although this dominance was seen to fluctuate and to decrease in many PLHIV after ART. Starting ART was linked to a significant rise in TRB diversity, yet even with long-term ART the diversity remained significantly lower than in transplant donor controls. Compared with controls, HIV repertoires had narrower CDR3 length ranges, and the network structure pointed to an antigen-experienced repertoire that shifted only slightly toward naive after ART. Limited PBMC availability meant only the TCR beta chain was sequenced, without alpha chain pairing.

The immunoSEQ hsTCRB v3.0 assay was used at survey level resolution to sequence the TRB variable region. TRB sequencing targeted a depth of about 35,000-55,000 T-cell genomes per sample. TRB libraries were pooled and sequenced on an Illumina MiSeq using a v3 150-cycle kit. For the original study's pipeline: Repertoire analysis was run in R within a reproducible Nextflow workflow that covered QC, data transformation and analysis. LymphoSeq2, an R package for exploring AIRR-Seq data, was used to implement the custom analyses. A few samples that produced fewer than 5000 total TRB sequences were removed, so 150 to 200 HIV repertoires were analyzed. Among the 180 to 200 HIV repertoires that were kept, 59 were collected before ART initiation and roughly 130 were collected after ART initiation. Repertoires were downsampled to 5000 TRB nucleotide sequences, with summary statistics averaged over 100 downsampling iterations. The analysis kept only TRB sequences whose CDR3 regions were at least seven amino acids long. Two measures captured diversity: a Shannon entropy-derived clonality score and the Gini coefficient. In the repertoire networks, any two of the top 5000 CDR3 amino acid sequences were connected whenever the two sequences differed by an edit distance of one. GLIPH2 predicted antigen specificity groups and MHC restriction for TRB CDR3 amino acid sequences. To flag known associations with CMV, EBV, HIV or tissue antigens, CDR3 amino acid sequences were compared against VDJdb and McPAS-TCR. Pre-ART, post-ART and control groups were compared with Wilcoxon signed-rank tests and Holm-Bonferroni correction. What TCRdb holds here is the immuneACCESS table cut down to in-frame rearrangements. Part of the clones is not present; checked against another copy, under half of the missing clones reflect an unresolved V gene, and the others are unexplained. The V and J calls and clone size are taken from that table; D and trimming were inferred from the DNA. This sample comprises about 20,000 clones, 75% to 95% of them detected only once. The ten largest account for 9.2% of the sample.

A remark on this clone: What this receptor recognizes is not known. Per-nucleotide qualities are absent, and no much larger clonotype sits a single base away.

To be included, a participant needed at least one PBMC sample from before ART initiation plus at least two post-ART samples. All participants with HIV were treated in the United States of America. Before DNA extraction, cryopreserved samples containing about 0.95-10 million PBMC were thawed and washed. At the time of the earliest PBMC sample, participants with HIV were aged between about 20 and 54 years. Per participant, PBMC samples came from 1-4 timepoints prior to ART initiation and 2-8 timepoints following ART initiation, for a median of 7 samples. Serial HIV viral load, CD4+ T-cell count, ART history and demographic data were obtained for every participant. A Qiagen kit on a QIAcube was used to extract genomic DNA from unsorted PBMC, with samples processed in batches of 12. V loses 4 bases of germline sequence and J loses 0 bases, and the interval between the two ends is 4 bases. CDR1 and CDR2 (LNHDA, SQIVND) derive from the germline V gene (reference sequence). The CDR3 numbers 13 residues from cysteine through phenylalanine. The kept DNA is CDR3 alone, 39 bases in frame from the first base.

This sequence was found in a woman aged 25-40 years with HIV. This chain joins TRBV19 to TRBJ1-3, with the D gene uncertain. This specimen consisted of unsorted PBMCs, obtained 4.2 to 4.5 years before starting antiretroviral therapy. The CDR3: CASSSSSGNTIYF. The nucleotide sequence is given as TGTGCCAGTAGTAGCAGCTCTGGAAACACCATATATTTT. The reference TRBV19 and TRBJ1-3 proteins fill in what lies around the CDR3, so the full variable domain reads DGGITQSPKYLFRKEGQNVTLSCEQNLNHDAMYWYRQDPGQGLRLIYYSQIVNDFQKGDIAEGYSVSREKKESFPLTVTSAQKNPTAFYLCASSSSSGNTIYFGEGSWLTVV.